A single T cell receptor (beta chain) is shown here with its context. No antigen is known for it. CDR3 length: 13 amino acids. CDR1 ENHRY and CDR2 SYGVKD come from the germline V gene. V was trimmed by 0 bases and J by 4 bases, leaving 6 bases between them. Targeted sequencing depth ranged from 1 in 200,000 to 1 in 1 million T cells. Only in-frame clones appear in the TCRdb table, and some are missing; sequencing was by immunoSEQ multiplex PCR. The data hold about 140,000 clones, with more than 85% observed a single time. About 2 micrograms of genomic DNA from cryopreserved PBMCs went into TCR beta libraries. These data are taken from a study of cytotoxic CD8 clonotypes in ibrutinib-treated CLL. General study findings and limits: Sustained-remission patients were sampled at different times than progressing patients were.

The sample consisted of PBMCs, taken after 12 months of ibrutinib treatment. The chain uses TRBV10-3 and TRBJ2-5; D unresolved. This clonotype was obtained from a human donor with chronic lymphocytic leukemia. For the CDR3, the DNA is TGTGCCATCAGTGAGTCCGGTGGAGAGACCCAGTACTTC. Its translation: CAISESGGETQYF.